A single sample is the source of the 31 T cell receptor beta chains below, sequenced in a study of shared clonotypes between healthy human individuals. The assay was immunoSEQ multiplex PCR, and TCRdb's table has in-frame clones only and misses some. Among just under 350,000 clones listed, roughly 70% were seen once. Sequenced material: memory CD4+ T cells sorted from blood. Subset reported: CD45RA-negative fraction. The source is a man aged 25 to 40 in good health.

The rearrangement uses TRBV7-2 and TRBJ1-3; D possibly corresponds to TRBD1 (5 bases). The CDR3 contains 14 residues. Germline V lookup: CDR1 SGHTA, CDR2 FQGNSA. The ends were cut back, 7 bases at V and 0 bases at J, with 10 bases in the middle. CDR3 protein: CASTRRGSGNTIYF. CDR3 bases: TGTGCCAGCACAAGGAGGGGCTCTGGAAACACCATATATTTT.

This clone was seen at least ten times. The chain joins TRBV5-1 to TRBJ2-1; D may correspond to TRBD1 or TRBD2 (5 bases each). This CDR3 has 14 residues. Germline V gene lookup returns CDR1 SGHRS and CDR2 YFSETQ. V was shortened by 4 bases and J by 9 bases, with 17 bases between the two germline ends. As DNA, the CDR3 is TGCGCCAGCAGCCACCTCAAGGATGGGGGTGAGCAGTTCTTC. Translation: CASSHLKDGGEQFF.

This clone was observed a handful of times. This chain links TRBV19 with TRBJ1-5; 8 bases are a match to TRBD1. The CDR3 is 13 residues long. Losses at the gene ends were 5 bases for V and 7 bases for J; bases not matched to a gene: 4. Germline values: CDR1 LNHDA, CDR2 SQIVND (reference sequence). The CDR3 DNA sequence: TGTGCCAGTAGTCAACAGGGGGGCCAGCCCCAGCATTTT. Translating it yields CASSQQGGQPQHF. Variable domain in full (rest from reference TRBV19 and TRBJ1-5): DGGITQSPKYLFRKEGQNVTLSCEQNLNHDAMYWYRQDPGQGLRLIYYSQIVNDFQKGDIAEGYSVSREKKESFPLTVTSAQKNPTAFYLCASSQQGGQPQHFGDGTRLSIL.

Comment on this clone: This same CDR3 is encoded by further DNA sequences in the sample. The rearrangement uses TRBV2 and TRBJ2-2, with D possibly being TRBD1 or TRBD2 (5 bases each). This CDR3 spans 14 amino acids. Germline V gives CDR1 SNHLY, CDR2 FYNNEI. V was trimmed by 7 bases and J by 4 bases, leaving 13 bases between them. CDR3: CASTGGRGTGELFF. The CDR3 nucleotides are TGTGCCAGCACTGGGGGTCGGGGCACCGGGGAGCTGTTTTTT.

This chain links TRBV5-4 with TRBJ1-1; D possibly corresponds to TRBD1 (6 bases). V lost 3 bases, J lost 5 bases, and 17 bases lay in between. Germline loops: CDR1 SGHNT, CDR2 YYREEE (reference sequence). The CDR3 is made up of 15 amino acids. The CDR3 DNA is TGTGCCAGCAGCTCGACGCCGGACAGTTCTACTGAAGCTTTCTTT. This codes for CASSSTPDSSTEAFF.

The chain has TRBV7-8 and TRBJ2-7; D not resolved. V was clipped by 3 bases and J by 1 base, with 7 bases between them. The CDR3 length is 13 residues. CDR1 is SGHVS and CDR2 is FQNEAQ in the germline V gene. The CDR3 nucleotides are TGTGCCAGCAGCTTCGGCCTTTCCTACGAGCAGTACTTC. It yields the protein CASSFGLSYEQYF.

The CDR3 loop reads CASSPGQGDQPQHF. The CDR3 bases are TGTGCCAGCAGCCCAGGACAGGGCGATCAGCCCCAGCATTTT. The genes are TRBV5-4 and TRBJ1-5; 8 nucleotides align to TRBD1. Germline assignment: CDR1 SGHNT and CDR2 YYREEE (reference sequence). Germline trimming cut 4 bases from V and 5 bases from J; bases unmatched to any gene: 5. This CDR3 region has 14 residues.

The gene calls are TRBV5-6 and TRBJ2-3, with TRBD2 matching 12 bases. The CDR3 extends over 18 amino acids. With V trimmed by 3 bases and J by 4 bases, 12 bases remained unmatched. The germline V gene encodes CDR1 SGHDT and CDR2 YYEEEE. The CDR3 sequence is CASSSPGLAGPVPDTQYF. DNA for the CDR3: TGTGCCAGCAGCTCACCGGGACTAGCGGGTCCGGTCCCAGATACGCAGTATTTT.

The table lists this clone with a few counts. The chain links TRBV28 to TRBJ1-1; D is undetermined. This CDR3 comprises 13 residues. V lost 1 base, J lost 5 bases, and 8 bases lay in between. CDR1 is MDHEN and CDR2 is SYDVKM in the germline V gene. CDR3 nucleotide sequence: TGTGCCAGCAGTTTATTGGGAGTAACTGAAGCTTTCTTT. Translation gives CASSLLGVTEAFF.

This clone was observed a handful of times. Written as DNA, the CDR3 is TGCGCCAGCAGCGGGACAGGGAGCACAGATACGCAGTATTTT. Its translation is CASSGTGSTDTQYF. The chain joins TRBV5-1 to TRBJ2-3; 9 nucleotides align to TRBD1. From germline, CDR1 is SGHRS and CDR2 YFSETQ. The CDR3 has 14 residues. Trimming cost V 4 bases and J 0 bases; bases outside gene matches: 0.

CDR3 in DNA: TGTGCCAGCAGCCACGGAGATACGCAGTATTTT. Its protein is CASSHGDTQYF. The V and J genes are TRBV5-4 and TRBJ2-3; D call uncertain. Looked up from germline, CDR1 is SGHNT and CDR2 is YYREEE (reference sequence). With 4 bases removed from V and 5 bases from J, the gap between germline ends came to 5 bases. This CDR3 has 11 residues.

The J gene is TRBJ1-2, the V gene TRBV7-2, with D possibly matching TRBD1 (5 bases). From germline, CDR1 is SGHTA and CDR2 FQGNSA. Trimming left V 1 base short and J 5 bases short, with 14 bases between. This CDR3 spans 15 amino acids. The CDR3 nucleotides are TGTGCCAGCAGCTTAGACAGGCCCCAAAGATATGGCTACACCTTC. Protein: CASSLDRPQRYGYTF.

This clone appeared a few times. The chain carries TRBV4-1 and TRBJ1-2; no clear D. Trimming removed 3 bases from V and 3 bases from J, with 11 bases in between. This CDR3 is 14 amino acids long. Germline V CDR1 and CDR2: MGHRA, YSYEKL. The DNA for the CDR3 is TGCGCCAGCAGCCAGCTGGACGGTCACTATGGCTACACCTTC. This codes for CASSQLDGHYGYTF.

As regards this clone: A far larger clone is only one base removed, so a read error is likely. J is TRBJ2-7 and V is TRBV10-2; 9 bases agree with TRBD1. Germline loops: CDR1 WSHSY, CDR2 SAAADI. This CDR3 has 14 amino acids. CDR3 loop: CAGSNAGTGFEQYF. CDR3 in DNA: TGCGCCGGCAGTAACGCCGGGACAGGGTTCGAGCAGTACTTC.

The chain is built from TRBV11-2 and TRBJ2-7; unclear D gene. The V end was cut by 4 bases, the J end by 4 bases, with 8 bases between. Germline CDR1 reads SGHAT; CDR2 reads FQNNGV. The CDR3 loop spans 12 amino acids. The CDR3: CASSSTDYEQYF. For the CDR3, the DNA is TGTGCCAGCAGCTCCACAGATTACGAGCAGTACTTC.

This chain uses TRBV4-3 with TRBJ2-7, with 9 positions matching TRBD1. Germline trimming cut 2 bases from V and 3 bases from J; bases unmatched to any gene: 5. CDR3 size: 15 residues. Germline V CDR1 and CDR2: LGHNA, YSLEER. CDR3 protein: CASSQLPGQGYEQYF. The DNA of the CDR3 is TGCGCCAGCAGCCAACTTCCGGGACAGGGCTACGAGCAGTACTTC.

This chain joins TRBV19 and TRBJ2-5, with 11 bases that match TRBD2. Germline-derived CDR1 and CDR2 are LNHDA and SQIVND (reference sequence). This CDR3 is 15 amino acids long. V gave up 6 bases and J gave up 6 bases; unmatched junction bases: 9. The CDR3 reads CASSTTSGSRKTQYF. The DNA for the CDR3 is TGTGCCAGTAGCACTACTAGCGGGAGCCGCAAGACCCAGTACTTC.

The CDR3 here is CASSPGGELFF. For the CDR3, the DNA is TGTGCCAGCAGCCCAGGAGGGGAGCTGTTTTTT. The V call is TRBV7-3, the J call TRBJ2-2; D call uncertain. Germline V gene lookup returns CDR1 SGHTA and CDR2 FQGTGA. The CDR3 consists of 11 residues. The V gene lost 5 bases and the J gene lost 8 bases, with 6 bases spanning the gap.

CDR3 in amino acids: CASSPRGRGAGELFF. CDR3 DNA sequence: TGTGCCAGCTCACCACGCGGGAGGGGCGCCGGGGAGCTGTTTTTT. V gene TRBV18 combines with J gene TRBJ2-2; 9 positions match TRBD2. There are 15 residues in the CDR3. The ends lost 1 base at V and 6 bases at J; junction bases unmatched: 3. The germline V gene encodes CDR1 KGHSH and CDR2 LQKENI.

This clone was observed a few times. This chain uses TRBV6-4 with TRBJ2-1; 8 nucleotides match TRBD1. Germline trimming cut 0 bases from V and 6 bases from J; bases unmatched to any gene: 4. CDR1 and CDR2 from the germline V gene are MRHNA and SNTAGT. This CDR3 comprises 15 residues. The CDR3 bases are TGTGCCAGCAGTGACTCTATTACAGGGGGCAATGAGCAGTTCTTC. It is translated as CASSDSITGGNEQFF.

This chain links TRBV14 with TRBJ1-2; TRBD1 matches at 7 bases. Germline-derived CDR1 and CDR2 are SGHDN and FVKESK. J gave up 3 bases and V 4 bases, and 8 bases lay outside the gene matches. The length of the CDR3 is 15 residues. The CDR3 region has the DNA TGTGCCAGCAGCCGACTCGACAGGGAGTACTATGGCTACACCTTC. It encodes CASSRLDREYYGYTF.

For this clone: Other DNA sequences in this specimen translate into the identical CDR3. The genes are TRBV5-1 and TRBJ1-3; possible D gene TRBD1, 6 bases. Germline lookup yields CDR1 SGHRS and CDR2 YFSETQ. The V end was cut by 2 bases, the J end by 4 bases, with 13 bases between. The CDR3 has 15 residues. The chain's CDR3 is CASSLAAGDGNTIYF. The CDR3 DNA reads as TGCGCCAGCAGCTTAGCCGCAGGGGACGGAAACACCATATATTTT.

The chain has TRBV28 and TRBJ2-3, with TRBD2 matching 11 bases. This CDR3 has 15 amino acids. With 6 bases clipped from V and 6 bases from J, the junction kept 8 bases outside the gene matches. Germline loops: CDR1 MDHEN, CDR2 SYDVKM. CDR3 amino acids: CASSRTSGGGDTQYF. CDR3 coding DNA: TGTGCCAGCAGCCGTACTAGCGGGGGCGGGGATACGCAGTATTTT.

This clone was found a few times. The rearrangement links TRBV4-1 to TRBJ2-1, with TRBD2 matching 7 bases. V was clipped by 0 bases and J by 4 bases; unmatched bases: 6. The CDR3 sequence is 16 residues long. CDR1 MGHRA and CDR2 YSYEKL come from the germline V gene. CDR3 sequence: CASSQDGTISYNEQFF. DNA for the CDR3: TGCGCCAGCAGCCAAGATGGGACTATCAGTTACAATGAGCAGTTCTTC.

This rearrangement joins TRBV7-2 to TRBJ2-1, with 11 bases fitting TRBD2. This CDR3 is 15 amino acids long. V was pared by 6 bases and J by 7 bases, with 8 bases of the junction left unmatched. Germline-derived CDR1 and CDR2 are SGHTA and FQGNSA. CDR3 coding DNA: TGTGCCAGCAGATCCGGCACTAGCGGGAGTAATGAGCAGTTCTTC. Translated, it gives CASRSGTSGSNEQFF.

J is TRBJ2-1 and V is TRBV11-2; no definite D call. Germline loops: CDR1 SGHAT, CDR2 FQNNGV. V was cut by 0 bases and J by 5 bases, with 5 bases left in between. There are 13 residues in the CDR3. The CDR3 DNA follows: TGTGCCAGCAGCTTAGATCTCGACAATGAGCAGTTCTTC. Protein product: CASSLDLDNEQFF.

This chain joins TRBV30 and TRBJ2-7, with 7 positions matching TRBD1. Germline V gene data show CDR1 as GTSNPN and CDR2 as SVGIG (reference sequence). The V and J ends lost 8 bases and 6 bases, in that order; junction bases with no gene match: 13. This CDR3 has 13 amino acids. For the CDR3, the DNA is TGTGCCAGCCGGACAGGTTTTGAGAGCGAGCAGTACTTC. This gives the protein CASRTGFESEQYF.

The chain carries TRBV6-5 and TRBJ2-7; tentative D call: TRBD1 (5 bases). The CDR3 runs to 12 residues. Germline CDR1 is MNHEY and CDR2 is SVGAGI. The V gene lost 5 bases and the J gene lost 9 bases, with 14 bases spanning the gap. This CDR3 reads CASSMTAPGQYF. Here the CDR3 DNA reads TGTGCCAGCAGTATGACAGCTCCAGGGCAGTACTTC.

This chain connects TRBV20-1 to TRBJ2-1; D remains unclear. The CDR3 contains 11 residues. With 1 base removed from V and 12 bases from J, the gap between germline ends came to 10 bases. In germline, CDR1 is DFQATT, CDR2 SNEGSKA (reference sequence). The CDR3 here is CSARAGPRQFF. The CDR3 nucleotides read TGCAGTGCTAGAGCCGGGCCTAGGCAGTTCTTC.

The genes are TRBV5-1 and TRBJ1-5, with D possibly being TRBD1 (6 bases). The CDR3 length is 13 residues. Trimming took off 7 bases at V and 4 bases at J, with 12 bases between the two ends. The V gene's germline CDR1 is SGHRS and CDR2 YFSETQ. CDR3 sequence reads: CASQAGDNQPQHF. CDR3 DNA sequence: TGCGCCAGCCAAGCAGGGGATAATCAGCCCCAGCATTTT.

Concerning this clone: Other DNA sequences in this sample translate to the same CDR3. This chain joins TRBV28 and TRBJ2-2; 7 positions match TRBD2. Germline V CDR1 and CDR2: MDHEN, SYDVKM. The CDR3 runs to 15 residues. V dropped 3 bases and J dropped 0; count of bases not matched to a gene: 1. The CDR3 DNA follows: TGTGCCAGCAGTTTGGCGGGAGCGAACACCGGGGAGCTGTTTTTT. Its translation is CASSLAGANTGELFF.